This TCR beta chain originates from a study of Ad26.COV2.S vaccination and SARS-CoV-2 variants. Study at large: The vaccine Ad26.COV2.S was put into the muscle once, or twice with 56 days between.

Germline V gene lookup returns CDR1 SGDLS and CDR2 YYNGEE. This CDR3 comprises 14 residues. With 0 bases removed from V and 1 base from J, the gap between germline ends came to 5 bases. Using immunoSEQ multiplex PCR, the repertoire was profiled, and TCRdb retains in-frame clones only, with some absent. This table holds approximately 360,000 clones, 83% found once. The treatment is: about 20 received Ad26.COV2.S at low or high dose, single or two shots; about 5 received placebo; per-sample allocation not given. Repertoires come from day 63 after the first vaccine or placebo injection. This Boston cohort included adults aged 18-55 years.

Specimen: peripheral blood, collected in a trial of Ad26.COV2.S vaccine versus placebo. The TCR sequence derives from a person aged 18-65 years who received the Ad26.COV2.S COVID-19 vaccine or a placebo. J is TRBJ1-3 and V is TRBV9; unclear D gene. The CDR3 bases are TGTGCCAGCAGCGTAGCTAGTTCTGGAAACACCATATATTTT. Its protein product is CASSVASSGNTIYF.